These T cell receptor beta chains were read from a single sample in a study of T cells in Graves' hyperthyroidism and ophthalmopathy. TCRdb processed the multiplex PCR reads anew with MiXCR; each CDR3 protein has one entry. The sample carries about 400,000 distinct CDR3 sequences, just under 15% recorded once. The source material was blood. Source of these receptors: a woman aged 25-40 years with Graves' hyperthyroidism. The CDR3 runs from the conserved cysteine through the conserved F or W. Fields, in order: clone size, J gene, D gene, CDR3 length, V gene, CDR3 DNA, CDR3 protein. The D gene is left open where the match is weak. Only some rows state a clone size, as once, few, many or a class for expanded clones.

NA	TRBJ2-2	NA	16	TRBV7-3	TGTGCCAGCAGCTCCCTGCGCGGTCCGAACACCGGGGAGCTGTTTTTT	CASSSLRGPNTGELFF
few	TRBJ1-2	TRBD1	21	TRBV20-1	TGCAGTGCTAGAGGGAGAGGTCGGACAGGGAAAATTGTGGAACTTAACTATGGCTACACCTTC	CSARGRGRTGKIVELNYGYTF
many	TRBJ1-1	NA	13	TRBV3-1	TGTGCCAGCAGCCCGAGGGGTGCGGCTGAAGCTTTCTTT	CASSPRGAAEAFF
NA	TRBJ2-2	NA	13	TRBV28	TGTGCCAGCACGGAGGGTTACACCGGGGAGCTGTTTTTT	CASTEGYTGELFF
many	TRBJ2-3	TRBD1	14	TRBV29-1	TGCAGCGTTGAGCAGGGGGTCCGCACAGATACGCAGTATTTT	CSVEQGVRTDTQYF
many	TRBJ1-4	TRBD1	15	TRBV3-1	TGTGCCAGCAGCGCGGGACAGGGAAATAATGAAAAACTGTTTTTT	CASSAGQGNNEKLFF
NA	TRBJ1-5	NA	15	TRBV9	TGTGCCAGCAGCCCCCGGGGAGATAGCAATCAGCCCCAGCATTTT	CASSPRGDSNQPQHF
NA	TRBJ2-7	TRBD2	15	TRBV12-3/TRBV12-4	TGTGCCAGCAGTCCCCTACTAGCGGGAGCCTCCGAGCAGTACTTC	CASSPLLAGASEQYF
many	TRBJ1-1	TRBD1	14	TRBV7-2	TGTGCCAGCAGCTTACAGGGGGTGAACACTGAAGCTTTCTTT	CASSLQGVNTEAFF
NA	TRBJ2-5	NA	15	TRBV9	TGTGCCAGCAGCCTCTCCTCGGGGAAGTTCGAGACCCAGTACTTC	CASSLSSGKFETQYF
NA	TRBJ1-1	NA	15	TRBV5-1	TGCGCCAGCAGCCTCGATTGGCCCCAGACGTCTGAAGCTTTCTTT	CASSLDWPQTSEAFF
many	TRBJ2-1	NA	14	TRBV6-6	TGTGCCAGCAGTTACTTCGGGAGAGGGAATGAGCAGTTCTTC	CASSYFGRGNEQFF
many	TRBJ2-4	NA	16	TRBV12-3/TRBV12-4	TGTGCCAGCAGTTGCTCTGAGATTCTAGCCAAAAACATTCAGTACTTC	CASSCSEILAKNIQYF
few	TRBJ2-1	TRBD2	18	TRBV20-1	TGCAGTGCTGCATCCTGGGAGGGGGCTAGCGGGACCTACAATGAGCAGTTCTTC	CSAASWEGASGTYNEQFF
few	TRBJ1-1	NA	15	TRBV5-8	TGTGCCAGCAGCTTGGCCGACAGCTTGAACACTGAAGCTTTCTTT	CASSLADSLNTEAFF
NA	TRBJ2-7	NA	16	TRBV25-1	TGTGCCAGCAGTCCATTAGGGGGGGAAGCCGACCGGGAGCAGTACTTC	CASSPLGGEADREQYF
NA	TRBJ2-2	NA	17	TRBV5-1	TGCGCCAGCAGCCTCGACCCGGGACACACGAACACCGGGGAGCTGTTTTTT	CASSLDPGHTNTGELFF
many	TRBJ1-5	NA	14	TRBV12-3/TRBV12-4	TGTGCCAGCATCCTGGGGCAGGGGAATCAGCCCCAGCATTTT	CASILGQGNQPQHF
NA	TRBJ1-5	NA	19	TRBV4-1	TGCGCCAGCAGCCAAGACAGGGCCCCTGGGACAAATAGCAATCAGCCCCAGCATTTT	CASSQDRAPGTNSNQPQHF
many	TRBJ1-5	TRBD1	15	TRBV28	TGTGCCAGCGGGGCCTTAGGACAGGGGGGCCAGCCCCAGCATTTT	CASGALGQGGQPQHF
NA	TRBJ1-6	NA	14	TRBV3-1	TGTGCCAGCAGCCTAACCTCGGGGGGTTCACCCCTCCACTTT	CASSLTSGGSPLHF
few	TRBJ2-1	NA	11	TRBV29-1	TGCAGCGTTAACCCCACGGATGAGCAGTTCTTC	CSVNPTDEQFF
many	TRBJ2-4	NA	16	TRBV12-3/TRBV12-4	TGTGCCAGCAGTTTAGGGGTCCCTAGCGACGAAAACATTCAGTACTTC	CASSLGVPSDENIQYF
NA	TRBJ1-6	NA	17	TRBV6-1	TGTGCCAGCAGCAAAACTTCACTCCGGGACTCGAGTTCACCCCTCCACTTT	CASSKTSLRDSSSPLHF
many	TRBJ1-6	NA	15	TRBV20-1	TGCAGTGCTAGGGGGGGAAGCTCCTATAATTCACCCCTCCACTTT	CSARGGSSYNSPLHF
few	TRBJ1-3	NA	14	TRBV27	TGTGCCAGCAGCCCGGCGGGCTCTGGAAACACCATATATTTT	CASSPAGSGNTIYF
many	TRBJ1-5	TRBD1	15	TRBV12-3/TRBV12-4	TGTGCCAGTAATACTGACGACAGGGTCCTTCAGCCCCAGCATTTT	CASNTDDRVLQPQHF
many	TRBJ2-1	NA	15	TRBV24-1	TGTGCCACCAGACTCCCCTACGTAAGGGGAAATGAGCAGTTCTTC	CATRLPYVRGNEQFF
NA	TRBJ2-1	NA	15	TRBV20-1	TGCAGTGCTAGCCTAGCGTCCCCCCGGCACAATGAGCAGTTCTTC	CSASLASPRHNEQFF
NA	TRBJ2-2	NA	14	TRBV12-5	TGTGCTAGTGGTTTGGGGCCTCACACCGGGGAGCTGGTTTTT	CASGLGPHTGELVF
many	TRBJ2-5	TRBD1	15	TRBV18	TGTGCCAGCTCACCACCGGACAGGGTCCAAGAGACCCAGTACTTC	CASSPPDRVQETQYF
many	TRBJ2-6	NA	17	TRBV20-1	TGCAGTGCTAGGCGGAGGGGGCGGTTCACTGGGGCCAACGTCCTGACTTTC	CSARRRGRFTGANVLTF
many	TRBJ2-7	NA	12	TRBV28	TGTGCCAGCAGTTTCCAAGTTTCCGAGCAGTACTTC	CASSFQVSEQYF
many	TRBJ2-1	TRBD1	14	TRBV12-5	TGTGCTAGCGGGACAGGGACCACCTACAATGAGCAGTTCTTC	CASGTGTTYNEQFF
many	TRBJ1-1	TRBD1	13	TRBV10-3	TGTGCCACCGCGGGACAGGGGAACACTGAAGCTTTCTTT	CATAGQGNTEAFF
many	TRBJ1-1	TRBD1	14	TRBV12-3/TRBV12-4	TGTGCCAGCAGGGGACAGGGGGGGAGCACTGAAGCTTTCTTT	CASRGQGGSTEAFF